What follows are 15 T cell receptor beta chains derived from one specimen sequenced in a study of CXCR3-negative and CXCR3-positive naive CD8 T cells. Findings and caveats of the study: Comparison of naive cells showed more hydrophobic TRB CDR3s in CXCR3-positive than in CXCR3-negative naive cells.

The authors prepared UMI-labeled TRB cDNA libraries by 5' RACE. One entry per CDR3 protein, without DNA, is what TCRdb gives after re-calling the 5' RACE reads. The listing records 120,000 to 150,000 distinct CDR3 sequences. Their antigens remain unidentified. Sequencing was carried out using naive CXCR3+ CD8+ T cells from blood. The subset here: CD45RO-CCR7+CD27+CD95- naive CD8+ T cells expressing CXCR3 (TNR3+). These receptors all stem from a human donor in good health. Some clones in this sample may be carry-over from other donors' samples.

CDR3: CASSPPLGQGETDTQYF. The chain uses TRBV11-2 and TRBJ2-3; TCRdb names TRBD1, which stays unverified in the absence of DNA. Germline assignment: CDR1 SGHAT and CDR2 FQNNGV. The CDR3 covers 17 residues.

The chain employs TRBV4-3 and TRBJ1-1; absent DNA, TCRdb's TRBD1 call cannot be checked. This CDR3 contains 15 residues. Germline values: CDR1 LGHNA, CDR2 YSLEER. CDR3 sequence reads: CASSQDRAGGTEAFF.

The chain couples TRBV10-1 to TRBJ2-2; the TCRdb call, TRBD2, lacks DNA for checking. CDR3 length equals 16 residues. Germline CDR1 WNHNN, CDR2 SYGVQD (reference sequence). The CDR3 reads CASSESVAGNTGELFF.

The CDR3: CASSLGWGYTEASF. This chain joins TRBV5-1 and TRBJ1-1; TCRdb designates TRBD1, a call that cannot be tested without DNA. The CDR3 has 14 amino acids. In germline, CDR1 is SGHRS, CDR2 YFSETQ.

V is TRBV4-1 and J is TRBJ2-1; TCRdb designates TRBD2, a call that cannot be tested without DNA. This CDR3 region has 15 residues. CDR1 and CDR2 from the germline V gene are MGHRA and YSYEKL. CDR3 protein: CASSPTSGGAHEQFF.

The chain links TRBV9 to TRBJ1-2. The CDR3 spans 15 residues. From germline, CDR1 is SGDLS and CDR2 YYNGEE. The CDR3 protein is CASGSYSGGRNGYTF.

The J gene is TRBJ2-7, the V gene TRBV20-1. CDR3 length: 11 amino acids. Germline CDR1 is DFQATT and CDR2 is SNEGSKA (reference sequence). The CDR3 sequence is CSATPSYEQYF.

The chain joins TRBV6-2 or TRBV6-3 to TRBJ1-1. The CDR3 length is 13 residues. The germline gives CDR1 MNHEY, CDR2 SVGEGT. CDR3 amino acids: CASSSWAHTEAFF.

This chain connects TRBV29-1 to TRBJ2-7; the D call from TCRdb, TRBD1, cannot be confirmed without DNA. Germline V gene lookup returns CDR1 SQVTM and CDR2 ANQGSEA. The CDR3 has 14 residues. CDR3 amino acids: CSVEDPGQGYEQYF.

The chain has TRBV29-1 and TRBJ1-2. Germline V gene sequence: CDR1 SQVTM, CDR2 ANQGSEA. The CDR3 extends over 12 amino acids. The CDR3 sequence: CSTEGGDYGYTF.

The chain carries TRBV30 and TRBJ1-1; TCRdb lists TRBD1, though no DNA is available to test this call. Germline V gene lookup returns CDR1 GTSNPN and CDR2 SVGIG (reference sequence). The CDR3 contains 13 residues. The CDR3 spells CAWGAGLNTEAFF.

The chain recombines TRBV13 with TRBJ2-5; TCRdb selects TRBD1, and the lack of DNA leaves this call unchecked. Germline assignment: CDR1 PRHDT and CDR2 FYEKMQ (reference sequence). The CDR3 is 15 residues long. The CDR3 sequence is CASSPEGQGEETQYF.

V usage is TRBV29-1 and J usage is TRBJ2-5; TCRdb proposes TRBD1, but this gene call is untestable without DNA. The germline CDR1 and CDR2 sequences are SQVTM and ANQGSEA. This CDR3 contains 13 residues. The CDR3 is CSVLGGVGETQYF.

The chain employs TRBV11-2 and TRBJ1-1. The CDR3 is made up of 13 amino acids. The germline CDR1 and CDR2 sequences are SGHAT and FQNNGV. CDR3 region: CASSLDPHAEAFF. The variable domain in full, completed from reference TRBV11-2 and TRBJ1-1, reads EAGVAQSPRYKIIEKRQSVAFWCNPISGHATLYWYQQILGQGPKLLIQFQNNGVVDDSQLPKDRFSAERLKGVDSTLKIQPAKLEDSAVYLCASSLDPHAEAFFGQGTRLTVV.

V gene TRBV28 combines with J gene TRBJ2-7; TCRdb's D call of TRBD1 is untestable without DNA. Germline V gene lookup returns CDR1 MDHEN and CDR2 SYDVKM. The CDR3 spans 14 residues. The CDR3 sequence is CASSFRDRGGEQYF.